Detailed here is one T cell receptor beta chain. Some clones are missing from TCRdb's copy, which holds only in-frame ones; the method was immunoSEQ multiplex PCR. The table has under 75,000 clones, over 70% seen once. The data are from a study of blood T cell repertoires in COVID-19. The V and J ends lost 4 bases and 5 bases respectively, with 14 bases between them. Germline CDR1 and CDR2: SQVTM and ANQGSEA. The length of the CDR3 is 13 residues. Sequenced material: peripheral blood. The chain employs TRBV29-1 and TRBJ2-5, with D possibly matching TRBD1 (5 bases). The receptor comes from a man aged 65 to 85 who had recovered from COVID-19. The CDR3 DNA follows: TGCAGCGTTGGTCGTTCCAGGGATGAGACCCAGTACTTC. Its translation: CSVGRSRDETQYF.